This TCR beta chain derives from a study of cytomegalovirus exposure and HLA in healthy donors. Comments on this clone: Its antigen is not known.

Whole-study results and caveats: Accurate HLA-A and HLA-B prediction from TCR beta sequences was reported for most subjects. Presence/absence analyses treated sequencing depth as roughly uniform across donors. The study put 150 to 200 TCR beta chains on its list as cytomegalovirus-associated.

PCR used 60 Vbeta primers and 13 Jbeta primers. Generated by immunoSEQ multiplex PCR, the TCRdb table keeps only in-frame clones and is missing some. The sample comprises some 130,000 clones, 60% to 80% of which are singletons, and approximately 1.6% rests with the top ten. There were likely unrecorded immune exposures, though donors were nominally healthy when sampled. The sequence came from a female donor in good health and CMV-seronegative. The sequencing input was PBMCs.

CDR3 region: CASSWTGGDEQYF. The CDR3 nucleotides read TGCGCCAGCAGCTGGACAGGGGGCGACGAGCAGTACTTC. V usage is TRBV5-1 and J usage is TRBJ2-7; 11 bases agree with TRBD1. Germline V CDR1 and CDR2: SGHRS, YFSETQ. CDR3 length: 13 residues. The V gene end was trimmed by 3 bases and the J gene end by 5 bases; junction bases not matched to a gene: 1.